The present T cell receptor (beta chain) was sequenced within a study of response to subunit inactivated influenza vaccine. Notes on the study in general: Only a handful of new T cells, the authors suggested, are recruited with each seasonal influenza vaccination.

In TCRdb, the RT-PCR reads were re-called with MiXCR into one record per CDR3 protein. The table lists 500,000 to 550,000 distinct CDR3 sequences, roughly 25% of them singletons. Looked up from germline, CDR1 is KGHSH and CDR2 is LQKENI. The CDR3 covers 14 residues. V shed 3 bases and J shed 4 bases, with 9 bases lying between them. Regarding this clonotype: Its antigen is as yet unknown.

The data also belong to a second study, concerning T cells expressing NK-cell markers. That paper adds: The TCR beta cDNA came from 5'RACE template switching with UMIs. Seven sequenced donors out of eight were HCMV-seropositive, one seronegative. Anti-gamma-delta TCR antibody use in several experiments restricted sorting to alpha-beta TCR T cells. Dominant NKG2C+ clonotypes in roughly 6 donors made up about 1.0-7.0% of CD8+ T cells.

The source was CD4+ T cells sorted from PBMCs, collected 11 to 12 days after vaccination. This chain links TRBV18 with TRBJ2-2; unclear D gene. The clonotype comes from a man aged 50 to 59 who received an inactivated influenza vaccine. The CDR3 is CASSPLVTTGELFF. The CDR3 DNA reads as TGTGCCAGCTCACCCCTGGTCACCACCGGGGAGCTGTTTTTT.